The TCR beta chain described here comes from a study of CD8 T cells in ankylosing spondylitis. Study results and limitations: Ankylosing spondylitis blood seemed to carry a telltale TCR beta motif made of fewer than 10 highly homologous variants. According to the report, clones linked to the disease were significantly enriched in matched synovial fluid samples taken from ankylosing spondylitis patients.

Comments on this clonotype: Its antigen is unknown.

MiXCR, run by TCRdb on the 5' RACE reads, gives a single entry per CDR3 protein. The sample consists of approximately 110,000 distinct CDR3 sequences, about 24% of them appearing once. The germline V gene has CDR1 SGHNT and CDR2 YENEEA. Trimming took 3 bases from V and 2 from J, leaving 6 bases between them. The CDR3 runs 13 residues. Sequenced input: synovial fluid, either unsorted or a sorted T cell fraction (not recorded which). The rearrangement joins TRBV11-3 to TRBJ2-3; D call uncertain. The source of this sequence is a male donor with ankylosing spondylitis. This CDR3 is CASSFRYTDTQYF. The CDR3 region has the DNA TGTGCCAGCAGCTTCCGCTACACAGATACGCAGTATTTT. The entire variable domain, with the rest obtained from reference TRBV11-3 and TRBJ2-3, is as follows: EAGVVQSPRYKIIEKKQPVAFWCNPISGHNTLYWYLQNLGQGPELLIRYENEEAVDDSQLPKDRFSAERLKGVDSTLKIQPAELGDSAVYLCASSFRYTDTQYFGPGTRLTVL.